The rows below give T cell receptor beta chains drawn from one sample of a study of cytomegalovirus exposure and HLA in healthy donors. Generated by immunoSEQ multiplex PCR, the TCRdb table keeps only in-frame clones and is missing some. The sample yields approximately 150,000 clones, approximately 68% seen once. The sample was PBMCs. Every receptor here comes from a man in his 60s in good health and CMV-seronegative. CDR3s leave out the opening cysteine and the closing phenylalanine or tryptophan. Only part of the rows carry a size: once, few, many, or a class if the clone is expanded.

>TRBJ1-1|TRBV27|.
ASSFRLDNREAF
>TRBJ1-4|TRBV7-9|few
ASSLDGGGEKLF
>TRBJ2-7|TRBV29-1|few
SVPGQAFYEQY
>TRBJ2-1|TRBV5-4|few
ASSSGLAGGDEQF
>TRBJ2-7|TRBV28|once
ASGSPRRDRGTEQY
>TRBJ2-2|TRBV25-1|once
ASSEEEGKNTGELF
>TRBJ1-4|TRBV30|few
AWRSAGYNEKLF
>TRBJ1-1|TRBV28|.
ASRGGNTPF
>TRBJ2-7|TRBV7-2|once
ASSLAGGPGEQY
>TRBJ2-1|TRBV30|.
AWSLRLAGIFINEQF
>TRBJ1-1|TRBV6-1|once
ASSGARSGQTNEAF
>TRBJ1-6|TRBV7-9|.
ASSSDNSPLH
>TRBJ1-5|TRBV6-5|.
ASSDRGRDQPQH
>TRBJ1-1|TRBV5-8|.
ASSLDRGQAEAF
>TRBJ1-1|TRBV6-6|.
ASRPPGGTEAF
>TRBJ2-1|TRBV5-1|once
ASSPLGDRGPNEQF
>TRBJ2-1|TRBV18|few
ASSPSGTYNEQF
>TRBJ2-7|TRBV5-1|.
ASSSQTGREGYEQY
>TRBJ2-1|TRBV5-1|.
ASSLGGSPSYNEQF
>TRBJ2-7|TRBV5-4|.
ASSPPPGTASYEQY
>TRBJ2-1|TRBV28|.
ASSRYLGTSGRNEQF
>TRBJ1-6|TRBV5-4|few
ASSRQEFRSPLH
>TRBJ2-2|TRBV7-6|.
ASSTQVTGELF
>TRBJ1-1|TRBV6-6|few
ASSPEGVGEAF
>TRBJ2-3|TRBV9|.
ASSVVARTDTQY
>TRBJ1-1|TRBV7-8|.
ASSSGGVGSTEAF
>TRBJ1-3|TRBV9|.
ASSVGAPSSGNTIY
>TRBJ2-2|TRBV5-6|few
ASSLELAGGLNGELF
>TRBJ2-7|TRBV6-1|few
ASSESFPYEQY
>TRBJ1-3|TRBV21-1|.
ASRWAKQSSGNTIY
>TRBJ2-2|TRBV7-2|.
ASSLARGELF
>TRBJ1-2|TRBV7-2|.
ASSLDRDHYGYT
>TRBJ1-1|TRBV11-3|.
ASSFGRTEAF
>TRBJ2-7|TRBV4-3|.
ASSPGTNYEQY
>TRBJ1-2|TRBV11-2|.
ASSLVLRGNYGYT
>TRBJ2-7|TRBV19|.
ASSIDAVYEQY
>TRBJ2-5|TRBV5-6|once
ASSVPGQETQY
>TRBJ2-1|TRBV28|.
ASTSPGQINEQF
>TRBJ2-5|TRBV6-6|.
ASSYVGGGETQY
>TRBJ1-5|TRBV18|.
ASSPLGQGGWGSNQPQH
>TRBJ2-1|TRBV5-1|few
ASSSQGASYNEQF
>TRBJ1-1|TRBV30|once
AWSEGVNTEAF
>TRBJ2-7|TRBV5-6|.
ASSLAGGGRGYEQY
>TRBJ1-3|TRBV5-1|.
ASSLEGGSGNTIY
>TRBJ2-1|TRBV10-3|.
AISRDIDSYNEQF